The clone carrying this T cell receptor (beta chain) was seen only a few times. No antigen is known for it. The source of the sample is a study of CD8 T cells in ankylosing spondylitis. TCRdb used MiXCR to reprocess the 5' RACE reads, holding one entry per CDR3 protein. Among 350,000 or so distinct CDR3 sequences, around 8% were seen once, and the ten largest hold approximately 15%. The V and J ends lost 5 bases and 0 bases respectively, with 13 bases between them. CDR1 is MNHNS, CDR2 SASEGT, per germline. This CDR3 has 16 amino acids. Overall study results and limits: Significant enrichment of disease-linked clones was reported in matched ankylosing spondylitis synovial fluid. Certain motif variants had earlier been reported in reactive arthritis synovial fluid and blood. There was a TCR beta motif, made of several highly homologous variants, that appeared characteristic of ankylosing spondylitis blood.

The clonotype was recovered from a male donor with ankylosing spondylitis. The sample was blood, either unsorted or a sorted T cell fraction (not recorded which). The chain employs TRBV6-1 and TRBJ2-2; no reliable D call. CDR3 residues: CASSNAWATNTGELFF. The CDR3 region has the DNA TGTGCCAGCAGTAATGCGTGGGCGACGAACACCGGGGAGCTGTTTTTT.